The clone carrying this T cell receptor beta chain has ten or more counts. In TCRdb, the 5' RACE reads were re-called with MiXCR into one record per CDR3 protein. The sample yields fewer than 200,000 distinct CDR3 sequences, approximately 17% seen once. This sample was included in a study of T-cell memory formation after mild COVID-19. Study-wide background: TCR clustering was largely donor specific.

Germline V gives CDR1 SGHRS, CDR2 YFSETQ. The CDR3 has 14 amino acids. V was clipped by 0 bases and J by 7 bases, with 13 bases between them. The chain carries TRBV5-1 and TRBJ1-2; D ambiguous. The sequenced material came from PBMCs or a T cell subset sorted from them (not recorded which). This TCR derives from a man between 18 and 35 years old who had mild COVID-19 (a few samples of this study predate the infection). Cell type and time point are not known. The CDR3 DNA sequence: TGCGCCAGCAGCTTGGACACCGAAGGAGGTGGCTACACCTTC. This sequence encodes CASSLDTEGGGYTF. The complete variable domain, with remaining parts taken from reference TRBV5-1 and TRBJ1-2, reads KAGVTQTPRYLIKTRGQQVTLSCSPISGHRSVSWYQQTPGQGLQFLFEYFSETQRNKGNFPGRFSGRQFSNSRSEMNVSTLELGDSALYLCASSLDTEGGGYTFGSGTRLTVV.